The 18 T cell receptor beta chains below all came from one sample that was sequenced in a study of shared clonotypes between healthy human individuals. Only in-frame clones appear in the TCRdb table, and some are missing; sequencing was by immunoSEQ multiplex PCR. The sample has 500,000 to 650,000 clones; around 77% are singletons. Sequences were obtained from PBMCs. The origin of the receptors is a woman aged 40 to 50 in good health. Some clones in this sample may be carry-over from other donors' samples.

In regard to this clone: A far larger clone is one base from this, pointing to a likely read error. This chain connects TRBV5-1 to TRBJ2-3, with unresolved D. The CDR3 spans 16 residues. Germline V gives CDR1 SGHRS, CDR2 YFSETQ. CDR3 coding DNA: TGCGCCTGCAGCGTACTGGATTCTACTAGCACAGATACGCAGTATTTT. It encodes CACSVLDSTSTDTQYF.

This chain links TRBV11-2 with TRBJ2-7; D assignment may be TRBD1 or TRBD2 (5 bases each). The CDR3 has 15 residues. V lost 4 bases, J lost 6 bases, and 19 bases lay in between. CDR1 SGHAT and CDR2 FQNNGV come from the germline V gene. The CDR3 region is CASSSHRDPKGEQYF. CDR3 nucleotide sequence: TGTGCCAGCAGCTCCCACCGGGACCCTAAAGGCGAGCAGTACTTC.

The V call is TRBV28, the J call TRBJ1-1; D is undetermined. The CDR3 extends over 12 amino acids. Germline assignment: CDR1 MDHEN and CDR2 SYDVKM. With 4 bases removed from V and 10 bases from J, the gap between germline ends came to 13 bases. DNA of the CDR3: TGTGCCAGCAGTTCCCAAGGGTATTCAGCTTTCTTT. It specifies CASSSQGYSAFF.

This clone was detected ten times or more. The chain joins TRBV6-1 to TRBJ2-3; no firm D call. Germline V gene data show CDR1 as MNHNS and CDR2 as SASEGT. The CDR3 runs 14 residues. V was cut by 4 bases and J by 4 bases, with 12 bases left in between. The CDR3 sequence: CASSAWVPPDTQYF. CDR3 DNA sequence: TGTGCCAGCAGTGCATGGGTCCCACCAGATACGCAGTATTTT.

Notes on this clone: This may be a read error: a much more frequent sequence differs by one nucleotide. The same CDR3 is also encoded by other DNA sequences in this sample. The chain couples TRBV5-6 to TRBJ2-3; D is unclear. Germline CDR1 is SGHDT and CDR2 is YYEEEE. CDR3 length equals 11 residues. The germline V and J ends were trimmed by 0 bases and 6 bases, with 2 bases remaining between them. The CDR3 DNA reads TGTGCCAGCAGCTTGGGGGATACGCAGTATTTT. Translation: CASSLGDTQYF.

This clone was recorded once. The chain is built from TRBV20-1 and TRBJ2-1, with 11 nucleotides matching TRBD2. Germline V gene lookup returns CDR1 DFQATT and CDR2 SNEGSKA (reference sequence). This CDR3 contains 11 residues. The V gene end was trimmed by 6 bases and the J gene end by 14 bases; junction bases not matched to a gene: 6. The CDR3 sequence is CSAGSSGREFF. The CDR3 DNA sequence: TGCAGTGCAGGAAGTAGCGGGAGGGAGTTCTTC.

The rearrangement joins TRBV28 to TRBJ2-7, with TRBD2 identical over 13 bases. V dropped 4 bases and J dropped 6; count of bases not matched to a gene: 15. Germline CDR1 and CDR2: MDHEN and SYDVKM. The CDR3 runs 18 residues. CDR3 nucleotides: TGTGCCAGCAGTTCCCCTCGCCCTCGACTAGCGGGAGGTGTCGAGCAGTACTTC. Translating it yields CASSSPRPRLAGGVEQYF.

The chain recombines TRBV7-3 with TRBJ1-4, with a weak D call TRBD1 (5 bases). There are 17 residues in the CDR3. The ends were cut back, 5 bases at V and 7 bases at J, with 23 bases in the middle. The germline V gene encodes CDR1 SGHTA and CDR2 FQGTGA. CDR3 bases: TGTGCCAGCAGCCTCGCCCCGGGCCGGGGGTGGGGTGAAAAACTGTTTTTT. This codes for CASSLAPGRGWGEKLFF.

This clone is a singleton in its sample. This chain connects TRBV9 to TRBJ2-7; TRBD1 aligns across 7 bases. The V segment lost 4 bases and the J segment 5 bases; nucleotides outside the gene matches: 12. Germline CDR1 reads SGDLS; CDR2 reads YYNGEE. The CDR3 is 15 amino acids. CDR3 region: CASSPGGSYNHEQYF. The CDR3 nucleotides read TGTGCCAGCAGCCCAGGGGGTAGTTACAATCACGAGCAGTACTTC. The full variable domain, with the rest looked up from reference TRBV9 and TRBJ2-7, is DSGVTQTPKHLITATGQRVTLRCSPRSGDLSVYWYQQSLDQGLQFLIQYYNGEERAKGNILERFSAQQFPDLHSELNLSSLELGDSALYFCASSPGGSYNHEQYFGPGTRLTVT.

A few counts support this clone. The rearrangement uses TRBV30 and TRBJ1-2, with D unclear. CDR3 length equals 11 residues. V lost 0 bases and J 9 bases, leaving 8 bases between the germline ends. Germline CDR1 reads GTSNPN; CDR2 reads SVGIG (reference sequence). CDR3 protein: CAWSVTSSYTF. The CDR3 bases are TGTGCCTGGAGTGTAACGTCTAGCTACACCTTC. Full variable domain (remainder filled in from reference TRBV30 and TRBJ1-2): SQTIHQWPATLVQPVGSPLSLECTVEGTSNPNLYWYRQAAGRGLQLLFYSVGIGQISSEVPQNLSASRPQDRQFILSSKKLLLSDSGFYLCAWSVTSSYTFGSGTRLTVV.

CDR3 protein: CASSYLGRMAEAFF. The CDR3 DNA is TGTGCCAGCAGTTACTTGGGGCGTATGGCTGAAGCTTTCTTT. J is TRBJ1-1 and V is TRBV6-5; D is perhaps TRBD1 (5 bases). The germline CDR1 and CDR2 sequences are MNHEY and SVGAGI. Trimming took 1 base from V and 6 from J, leaving 12 bases between them. CDR3 length: 14 residues.

In this sample, this clone turned up once. The chain employs TRBV21-1 and TRBJ1-1. TRBV21-1 is an annotated pseudogene. The CDR3 sequence is 16 residues long. Written as DNA, the CDR3 is TGTGCCAGCAGCAAAGCGCGCGGACGTGTGAACACTGAAGCTTTCTTT. Its translation is CASSKARGRVNTEAFF.

This clone has only a few counts. The sample holds other DNA sequences that translate to the same CDR3. This chain joins TRBV2 and TRBJ2-5; the D is unclear. CDR1 is SNHLY, CDR2 FYNNEI, per germline. Trimming shortened V by 8 bases and J by 2 bases, and 3 bases separated the two germline ends. The CDR3 length is 10 residues. For the CDR3, the DNA is TGTGCCAGCCGACAAGAGACCCAGTACTTC. It encodes CASRQETQYF. Full variable domain (outside the CDR3, taken from reference TRBV2 and TRBJ2-5): EPEVTQTPSHQVTQMGQEVILRCVPISNHLYFYWYRQILGQKVEFLVSFYNNEISEKSEIFDDQFSVERPDGSNFTLKIRSTKLEDSAMYFCASRQETQYFGPGTRLLVL.

The chain couples TRBV4-1 to TRBJ2-3, with 12 bases that match TRBD2. V lost 0 bases to trimming and J lost 5 bases; unmatched junction nucleotides: 9. There are 18 residues in the CDR3. Germline CDR1 reads MGHRA; CDR2 reads YSYEKL. The CDR3 nucleotides are TGCGCCAGCAGCCAAGAAGGTTCTTCTAGCGGGAGGGGAGATACGCAGTATTTT. Its protein product is CASSQEGSSSGRGDTQYF.

This rearrangement joins TRBV7-9 to TRBJ1-2, with D perhaps matching TRBD1 (5 bases). CDR1 and CDR2 (germline): SEHNR, FQNEAQ (reference sequence). CDR3 size: 16 residues. Trimming stripped 1 base from V and 4 bases from J, with 16 bases between. The CDR3 spells CASSLGMDAGTYGYTF. In DNA, the CDR3 is TGTGCCAGCAGCTTAGGGATGGACGCGGGGACCTATGGCTACACCTTC. Full variable domain (missing parts from reference TRBV7-9 and TRBJ1-2): DTGVSQNPRHKITKRGQNVTFRCDPISEHNRLYWYRQTLGQGPEFLTYFQNEAQLEKSRLLSDRFSAERPKGSFSTLEIQRTEQGDSAMYLCASSLGMDAGTYGYTFGSGTRLTVV.

V gene TRBV28 combines with J gene TRBJ2-3, with 9 positions matching TRBD2. The germline V gene encodes CDR1 MDHEN and CDR2 SYDVKM. The J segment lost 2 bases and the V segment lost 3 bases, leaving 3 bases of the junction unmatched. CDR3 length: 15 residues. The CDR3 sequence: CASSFAGLATDTQYF. CDR3 sequence (DNA): TGTGCCAGCAGTTTTGCGGGACTAGCCACAGATACGCAGTATTTT. Combining the CDR3 with reference TRBV28 and TRBJ2-3 gives the whole variable domain DVKVTQSSRYLVKRTGEKVFLECVQDMDHENMFWYRQDPGLGLRLIYFSYDVKMKEKGDIPEGYSVSREKKERFSLILESASTNQTSMYLCASSFAGLATDTQYFGPGTRLTVL.

This clone was seen only once. CDR3 nucleotide sequence: TGTGCCAGCAGCGAACGAGGGGGACAGCCCTACAATGAGCAGTTCTTC. Translated: CASSERGGQPYNEQFF. V and J are TRBV7-3 and TRBJ2-1, with 7 bases lining up with TRBD1. The trim removed 5 bases at V and 2 bases at J, leaving 9 bases unmatched. The germline V gene encodes CDR1 SGHTA and CDR2 FQGTGA. The CDR3 contains 16 residues.

The chain carries TRBV6-5 and TRBJ1-5; tentatively, D is TRBD1 (5 bases). V lost 8 bases, J lost 7 bases, and 15 bases lay in between. Germline V gene sequence: CDR1 MNHEY, CDR2 SVGAGI. This CDR3 contains 13 residues. The DNA of the CDR3 is TGTGCCAGCGGGCAGGGTGTCAACCAGCCCCAGCATTTT. This codes for CASGQGVNQPQHF.